This T cell receptor beta chain was found in a study of blood T cells in healthy people across ages. Study details: Capturing about one barcoded beta molecule per two T cells was achieved by template switching.

Study-wide points: While age rose, TCR beta diversity per million T cells dropped in a roughly linear way.

Primers used in a second PCR of about 6 to 11 cycles were a sample-barcoded 5' primer and a J-beta primer mix. A 12-random-nucleotide template-switch adaptor tagged each cDNA molecule. TCRdb fed the 5' RACE reads into MiXCR, producing one record per CDR3 protein. The sample includes approximately 350,000 distinct CDR3 sequences, more than 45% seen only once; the top ten take 51%. Germline lookup yields CDR1 LGHNA and CDR2 YNFKEQ. V lost 3 bases, J lost 4 bases, and 14 bases stayed unmatched. CDR3 length: 19 amino acids. This clonotype was detected only a few times. Its antigen is currently unknown. The sequence was obtained from a man aged 55 to 70 in good health. J is TRBJ2-3 and V is TRBV4-2, with TRBD2 matching 12 bases. The source material was blood. CDR3 nucleotide sequence: TGTGCCAGCAGCCAGCAGGCCCCCACTAGCGGGAGGCTTGCAGATACGCAGTATTTT. This translates into CASSQQAPTSGRLADTQYF.